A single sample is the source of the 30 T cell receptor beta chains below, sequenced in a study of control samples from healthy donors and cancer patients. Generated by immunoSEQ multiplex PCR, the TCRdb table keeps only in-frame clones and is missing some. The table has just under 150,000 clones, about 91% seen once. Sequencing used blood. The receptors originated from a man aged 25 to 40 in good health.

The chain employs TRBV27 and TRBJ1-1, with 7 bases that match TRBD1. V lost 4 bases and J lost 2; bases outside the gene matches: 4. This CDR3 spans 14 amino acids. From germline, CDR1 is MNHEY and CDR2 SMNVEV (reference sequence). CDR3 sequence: CASSWAGGNTEAFF. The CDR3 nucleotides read TGTGCCAGCAGTTGGGCAGGGGGAAACACTGAAGCTTTCTTT.

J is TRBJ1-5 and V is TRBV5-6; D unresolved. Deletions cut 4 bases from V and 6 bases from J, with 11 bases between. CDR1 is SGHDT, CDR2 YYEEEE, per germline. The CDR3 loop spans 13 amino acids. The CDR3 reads CASSRGGSQPQHF. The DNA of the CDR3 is TGTGCCAGCAGCCGAGGAGGGTCTCAGCCCCAGCATTTT.

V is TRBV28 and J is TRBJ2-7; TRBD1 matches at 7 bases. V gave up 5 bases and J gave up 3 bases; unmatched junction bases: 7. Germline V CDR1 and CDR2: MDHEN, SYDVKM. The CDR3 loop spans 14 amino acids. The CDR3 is CASSAGTVIYEQYF. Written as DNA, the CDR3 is TGTGCCAGCAGTGCCGGGACAGTGATCTACGAGCAGTACTTC.

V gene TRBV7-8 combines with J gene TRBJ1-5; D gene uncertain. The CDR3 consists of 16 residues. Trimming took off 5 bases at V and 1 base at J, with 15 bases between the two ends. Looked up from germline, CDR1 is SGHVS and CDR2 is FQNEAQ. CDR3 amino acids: CASSQRWAWSNQPQHF. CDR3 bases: TGTGCCAGCAGCCAAAGGTGGGCTTGGAGCAATCAGCCCCAGCATTTT. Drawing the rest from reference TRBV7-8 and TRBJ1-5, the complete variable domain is GAGVSQSPRYKVAKRGQDVALRCDPISGHVSLFWYQQALGQGPEFLTYFQNEAQLDKSGLPSDRFFAERPEGSVSTLKIQRTQQEDSAVYLCASSQRWAWSNQPQHFGDGTRLSIL.

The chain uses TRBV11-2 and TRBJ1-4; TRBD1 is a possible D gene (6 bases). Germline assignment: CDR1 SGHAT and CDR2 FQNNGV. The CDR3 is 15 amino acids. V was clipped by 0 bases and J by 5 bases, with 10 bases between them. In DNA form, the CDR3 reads TGTGCCAGCAGCTTAGACAGGGGCGAAAATGAAAAACTGTTTTTT. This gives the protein CASSLDRGENEKLFF. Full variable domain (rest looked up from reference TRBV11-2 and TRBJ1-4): EAGVAQSPRYKIIEKRQSVAFWCNPISGHATLYWYQQILGQGPKLLIQFQNNGVVDDSQLPKDRFSAERLKGVDSTLKIQPAKLEDSAVYLCASSLDRGENEKLFFGSGTQLSVL.

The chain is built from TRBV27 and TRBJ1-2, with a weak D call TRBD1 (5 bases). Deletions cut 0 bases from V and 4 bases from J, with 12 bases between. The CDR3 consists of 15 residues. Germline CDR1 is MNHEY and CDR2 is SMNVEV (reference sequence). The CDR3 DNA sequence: TGTGCCAGCAGTTTATCGGGGGGTAAGGGCTATGGCTACACCTTC. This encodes CASSLSGGKGYGYTF.

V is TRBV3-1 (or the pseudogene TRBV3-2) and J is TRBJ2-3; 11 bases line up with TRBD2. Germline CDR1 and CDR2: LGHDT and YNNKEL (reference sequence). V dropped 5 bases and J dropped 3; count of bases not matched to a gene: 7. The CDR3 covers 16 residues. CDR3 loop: CASSKISGGATDTQYF. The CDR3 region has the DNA TGTGCCAGCAGCAAAATTAGCGGGGGGGCGACAGATACGCAGTATTTT.

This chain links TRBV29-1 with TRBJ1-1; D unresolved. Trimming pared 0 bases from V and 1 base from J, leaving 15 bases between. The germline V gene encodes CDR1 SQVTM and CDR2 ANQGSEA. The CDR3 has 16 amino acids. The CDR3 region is CSVEDLAGWENTEAFF. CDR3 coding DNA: TGCAGCGTTGAAGATTTGGCAGGATGGGAGAACACTGAAGCTTTCTTT.

CDR3 loop: CASSLDGGGYEQYF. The CDR3 bases are TGTGCCAGCAGCTTAGATGGGGGCGGCTACGAGCAGTACTTC. This chain links TRBV7-9 with TRBJ2-7, with D perhaps TRBD1 (6 bases). The CDR3 runs 14 residues. In germline, CDR1 is SEHNR, CDR2 FQNEAQ (reference sequence). V gave up 1 base and J gave up 3 bases, with 10 bases separating them.

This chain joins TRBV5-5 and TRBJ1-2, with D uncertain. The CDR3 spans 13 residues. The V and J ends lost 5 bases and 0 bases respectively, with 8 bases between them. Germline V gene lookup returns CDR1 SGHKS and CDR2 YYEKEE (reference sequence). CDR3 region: CASSSGTNYGYTF. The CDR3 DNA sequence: TGTGCCAGCAGTTCGGGGACTAACTATGGCTACACCTTC.

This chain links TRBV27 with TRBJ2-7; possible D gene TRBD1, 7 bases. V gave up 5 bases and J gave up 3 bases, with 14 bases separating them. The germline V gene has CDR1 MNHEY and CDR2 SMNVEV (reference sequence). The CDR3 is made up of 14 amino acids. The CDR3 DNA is TGTGCCAGCAGTCCATCCCAGGGGGGCTACGAGCAGTACTTC. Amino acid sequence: CASSPSQGGYEQYF.

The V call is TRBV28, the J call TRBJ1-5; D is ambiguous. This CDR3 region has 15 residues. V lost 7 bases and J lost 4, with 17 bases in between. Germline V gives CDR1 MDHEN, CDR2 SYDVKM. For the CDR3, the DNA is TGTGCCAGCACCTTGGGGTATGGAGGAAATCAGCCCCAGCATTTT. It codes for CASTLGYGGNQPQHF.

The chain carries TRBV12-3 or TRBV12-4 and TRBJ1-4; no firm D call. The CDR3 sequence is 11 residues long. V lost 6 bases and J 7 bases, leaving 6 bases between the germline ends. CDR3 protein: CASSRGEKLFF. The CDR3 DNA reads TGTGCCAGCAGCCGGGGTGAAAAACTGTTTTTT.

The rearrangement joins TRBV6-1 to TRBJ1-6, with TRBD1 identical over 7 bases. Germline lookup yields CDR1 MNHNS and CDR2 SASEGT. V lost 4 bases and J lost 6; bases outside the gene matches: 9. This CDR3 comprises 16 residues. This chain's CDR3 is CASSGIYDRVNSPLHF. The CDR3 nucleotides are TGTGCCAGCAGTGGAATCTACGACAGGGTTAATTCACCCCTCCACTTT.

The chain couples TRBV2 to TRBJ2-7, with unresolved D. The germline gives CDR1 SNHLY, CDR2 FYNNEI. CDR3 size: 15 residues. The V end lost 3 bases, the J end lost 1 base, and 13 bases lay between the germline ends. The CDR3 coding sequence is TGTGCCAGCAGTGACGGCGACTCCTTATCCTACGAGCAGTACTTC. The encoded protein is CASSDGDSLSYEQYF.

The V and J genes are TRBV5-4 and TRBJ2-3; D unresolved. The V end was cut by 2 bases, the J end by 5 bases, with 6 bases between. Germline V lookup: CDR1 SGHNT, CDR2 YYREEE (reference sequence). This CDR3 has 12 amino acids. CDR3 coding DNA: TGTGCCAGCAGCTTTCGACAAGATACGCAGTATTTT. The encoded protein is CASSFRQDTQYF.

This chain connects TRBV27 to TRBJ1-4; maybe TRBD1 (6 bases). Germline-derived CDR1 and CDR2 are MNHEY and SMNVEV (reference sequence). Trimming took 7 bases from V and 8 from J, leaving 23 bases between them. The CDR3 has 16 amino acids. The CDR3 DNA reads TGTGCCAGCAAGCGTATGGGGGGGCGCCCCGAAGAAAAACTGTTTTTT. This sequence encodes CASKRMGGRPEEKLFF. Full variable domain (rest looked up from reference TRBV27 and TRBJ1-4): EAQVTQNPRYLITVTGKKLTVTCSQNMNHEYMSWYRQDPGLGLRQIYYSMNVEVTDKGDVPEGYKVSRKEKRNFPLILESPSPNQTSLYFCASKRMGGRPEEKLFFGSGTQLSVL.

CDR3 coding DNA: TGTGCCAGCAGTTTAGGTAGACTGAACACCGGGGAGCTGTTTTTT. This translates into CASSLGRLNTGELFF. This sequence joins TRBV27 and TRBJ2-2; D remains ambiguous. This CDR3 comprises 15 residues. Looked up from germline, CDR1 is MNHEY and CDR2 is SMNVEV (reference sequence). V lost 2 bases to trimming and J lost 1 base, with 8 bases between them.

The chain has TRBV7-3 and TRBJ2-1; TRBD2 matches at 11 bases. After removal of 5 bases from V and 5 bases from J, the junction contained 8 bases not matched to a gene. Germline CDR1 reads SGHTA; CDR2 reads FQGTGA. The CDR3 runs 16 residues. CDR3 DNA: TGTGCCAGCAGCCCTAAGACTAGCGGGATTAACAATGAGCAGTTCTTC. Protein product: CASSPKTSGINNEQFF.

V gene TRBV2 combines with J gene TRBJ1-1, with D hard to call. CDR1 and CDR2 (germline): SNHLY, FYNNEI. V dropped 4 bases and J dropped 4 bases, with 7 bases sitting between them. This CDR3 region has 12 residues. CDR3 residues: CASSGQSTEAFF. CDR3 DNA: TGTGCCAGCAGTGGTCAATCCACTGAAGCTTTCTTT.

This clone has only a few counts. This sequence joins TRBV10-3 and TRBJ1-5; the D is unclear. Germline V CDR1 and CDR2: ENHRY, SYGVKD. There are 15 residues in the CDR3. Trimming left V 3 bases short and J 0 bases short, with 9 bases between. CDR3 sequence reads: CAISEGRDSNQPQHF. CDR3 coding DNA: TGTGCCATCAGTGAAGGGCGTGATAGCAATCAGCCCCAGCATTTT.

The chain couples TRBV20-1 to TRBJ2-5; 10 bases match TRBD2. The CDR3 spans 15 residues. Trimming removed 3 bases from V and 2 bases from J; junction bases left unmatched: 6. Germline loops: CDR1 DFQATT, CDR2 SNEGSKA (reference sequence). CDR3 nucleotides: TGCAGTGCTAGTGAACTAGCGGGGAGACAAGAGACCCAGTACTTC. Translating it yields CSASELAGRQETQYF.

The CDR3 loop reads CASSVAGDDYGYTF. The CDR3 bases are TGTGCCAGCAGTGTGGCAGGGGATGACTATGGCTACACCTTC. The genes are TRBV28 and TRBJ1-2; the D gene is possibly TRBD1 (6 bases). Germline CDR1 MDHEN, CDR2 SYDVKM. This CDR3 is 14 amino acids long. V lost 5 bases to trimming and J lost 3 bases, with 13 bases between them.

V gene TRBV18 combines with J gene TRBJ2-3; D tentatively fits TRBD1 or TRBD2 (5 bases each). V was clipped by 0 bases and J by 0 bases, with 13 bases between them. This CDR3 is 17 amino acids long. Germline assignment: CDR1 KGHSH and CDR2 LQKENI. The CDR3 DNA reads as TGTGCCAGCTCACCACCTGGTTCCGGGGCTAGCACAGATACGCAGTATTTT. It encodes CASSPPGSGASTDTQYF.

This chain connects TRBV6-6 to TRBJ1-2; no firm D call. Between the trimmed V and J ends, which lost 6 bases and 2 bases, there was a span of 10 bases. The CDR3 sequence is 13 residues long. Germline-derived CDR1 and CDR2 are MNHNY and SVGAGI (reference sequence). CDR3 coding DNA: TGTGCCAGCAGCCCAGAAAGAAACTATGGCTACACCTTC. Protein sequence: CASSPERNYGYTF.

CDR3 DNA sequence: TGCGCCAGCAGCCGTACAGGGGCCCCCGGCGGGAACACTGAAGCTTTCTTT. Its protein is CASSRTGAPGGNTEAFF. The V gene is TRBV5-1, the J gene TRBJ1-1; 7 positions match TRBD1. CDR3 length: 17 residues. Germline trimming cut 4 bases from V and 1 base from J; bases unmatched to any gene: 13. Germline CDR1 is SGHRS and CDR2 is YFSETQ.

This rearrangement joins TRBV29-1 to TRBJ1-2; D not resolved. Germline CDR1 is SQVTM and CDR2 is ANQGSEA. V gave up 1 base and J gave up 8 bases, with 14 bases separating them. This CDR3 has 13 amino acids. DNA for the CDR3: TGCAGCGTTGAAGTCATGGGTATGGGCGGCTACACCTTC. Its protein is CSVEVMGMGGYTF.

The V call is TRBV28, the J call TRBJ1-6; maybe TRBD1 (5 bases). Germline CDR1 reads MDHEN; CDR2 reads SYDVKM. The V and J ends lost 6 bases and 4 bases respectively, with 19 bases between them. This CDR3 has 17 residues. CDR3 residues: CASSSRVGAGYNSPLHF. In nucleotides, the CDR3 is TGTGCCAGCAGCTCCCGGGTTGGGGCAGGTTATAATTCACCCCTCCACTTT.

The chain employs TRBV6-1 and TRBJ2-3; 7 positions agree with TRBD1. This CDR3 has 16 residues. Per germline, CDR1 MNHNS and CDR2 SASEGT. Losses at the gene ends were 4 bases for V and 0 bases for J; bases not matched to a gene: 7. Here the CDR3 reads CASSASGGASTDTQYF. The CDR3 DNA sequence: TGTGCCAGCAGTGCGTCAGGGGGTGCTAGCACAGATACGCAGTATTTT.

The CDR3 protein is CASSIRGAGSGNTIYF. Written as DNA, the CDR3 is TGTGCCAGTAGTATACGAGGGGCAGGCTCTGGAAACACCATATATTTT. The rearrangement uses TRBV19 and TRBJ1-3, with TRBD1 as a possible D gene (5 bases). The CDR3 covers 16 residues. V was cut by 2 bases and J by 0 bases, with 11 bases left in between. Germline V lookup: CDR1 LNHDA, CDR2 SQIVND (reference sequence).